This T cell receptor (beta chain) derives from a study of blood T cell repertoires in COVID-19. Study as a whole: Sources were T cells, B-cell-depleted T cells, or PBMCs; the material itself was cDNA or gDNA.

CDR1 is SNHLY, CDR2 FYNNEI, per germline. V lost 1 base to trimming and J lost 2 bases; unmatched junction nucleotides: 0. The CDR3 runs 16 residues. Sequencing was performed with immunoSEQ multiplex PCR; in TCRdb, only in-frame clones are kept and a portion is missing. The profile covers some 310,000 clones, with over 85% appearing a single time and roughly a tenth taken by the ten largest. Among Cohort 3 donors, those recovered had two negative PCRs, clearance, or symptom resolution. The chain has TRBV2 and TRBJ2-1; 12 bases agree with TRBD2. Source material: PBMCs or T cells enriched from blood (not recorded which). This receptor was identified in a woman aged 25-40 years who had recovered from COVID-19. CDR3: CASSEGTSGTYNEQFF. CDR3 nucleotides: TGTGCCAGCAGTGAAGGGACTAGCGGGACCTACAATGAGCAGTTCTTC.